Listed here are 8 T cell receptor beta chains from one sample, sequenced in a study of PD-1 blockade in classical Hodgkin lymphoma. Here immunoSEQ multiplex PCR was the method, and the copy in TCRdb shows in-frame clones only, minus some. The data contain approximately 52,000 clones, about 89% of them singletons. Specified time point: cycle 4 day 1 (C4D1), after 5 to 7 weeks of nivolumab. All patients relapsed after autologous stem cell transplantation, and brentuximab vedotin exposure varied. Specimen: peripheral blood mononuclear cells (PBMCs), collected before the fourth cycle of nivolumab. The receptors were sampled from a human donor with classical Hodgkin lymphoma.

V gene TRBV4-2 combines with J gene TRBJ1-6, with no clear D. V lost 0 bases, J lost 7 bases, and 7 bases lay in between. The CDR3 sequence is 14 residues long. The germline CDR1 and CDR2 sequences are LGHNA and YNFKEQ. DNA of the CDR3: TGTGCCAGCAGCCAAGAGGCAGAGAATTCACCCCTCCACTTT. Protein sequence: CASSQEAENSPLHF.

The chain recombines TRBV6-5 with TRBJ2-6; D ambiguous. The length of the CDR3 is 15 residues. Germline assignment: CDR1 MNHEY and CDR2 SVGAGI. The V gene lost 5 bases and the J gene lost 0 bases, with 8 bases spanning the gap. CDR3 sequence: CASSRPSSGANVLTF. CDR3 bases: TGTGCCAGCAGTAGGCCCAGCTCTGGGGCCAACGTCCTGACTTTC.

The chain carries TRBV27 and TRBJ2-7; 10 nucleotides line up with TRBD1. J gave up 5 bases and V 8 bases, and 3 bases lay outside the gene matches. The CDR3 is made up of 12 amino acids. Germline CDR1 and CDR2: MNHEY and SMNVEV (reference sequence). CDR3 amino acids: CASGGQGNEQYF. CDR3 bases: TGTGCCAGCGGGGGACAGGGGAACGAGCAGTACTTC.

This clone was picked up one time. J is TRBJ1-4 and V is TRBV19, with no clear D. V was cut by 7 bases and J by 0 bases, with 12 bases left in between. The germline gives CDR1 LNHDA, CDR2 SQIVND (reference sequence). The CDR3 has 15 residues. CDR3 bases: TGTGCCAGTAAAAAGGCTTCTGCAACTAATGAAAAACTGTTTTTT. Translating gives CASKKASATNEKLFF. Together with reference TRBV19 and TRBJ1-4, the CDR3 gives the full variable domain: DGGITQSPKYLFRKEGQNVTLSCEQNLNHDAMYWYRQDPGQGLRLIYYSQIVNDFQKGDIAEGYSVSREKKESFPLTVTSAQKNPTAFYLCASKKASATNEKLFFGSGTQLSVL.

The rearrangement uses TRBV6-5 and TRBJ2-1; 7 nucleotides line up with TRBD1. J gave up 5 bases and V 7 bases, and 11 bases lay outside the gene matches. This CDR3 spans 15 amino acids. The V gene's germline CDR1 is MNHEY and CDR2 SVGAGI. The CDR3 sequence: CASTKRSGTDNEQFF. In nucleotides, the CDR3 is TGTGCCAGCACCAAACGGTCCGGGACAGACAATGAGCAGTTCTTC.

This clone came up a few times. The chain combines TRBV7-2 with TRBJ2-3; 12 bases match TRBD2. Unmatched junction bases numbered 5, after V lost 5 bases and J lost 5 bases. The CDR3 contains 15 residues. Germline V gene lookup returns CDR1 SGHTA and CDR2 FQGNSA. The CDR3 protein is CASSPSGGAGDTQYF. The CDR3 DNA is TGTGCCAGCAGCCCTAGCGGGGGGGCTGGAGATACGCAGTATTTT. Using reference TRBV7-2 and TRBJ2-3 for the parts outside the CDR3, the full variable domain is GAGVSQSPSNKVTEKGKDVELRCDPISGHTALYWYRQSLGQGLEFLIYFQGNSAPDKSGLPSDRFSAERTGGSVSTLTIQRTQQEDSAVYLCASSPSGGAGDTQYFGPGTRLTVL.

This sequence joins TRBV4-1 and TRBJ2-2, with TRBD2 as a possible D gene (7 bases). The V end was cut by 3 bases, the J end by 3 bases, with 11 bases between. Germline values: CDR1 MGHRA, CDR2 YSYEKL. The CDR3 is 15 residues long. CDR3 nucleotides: TGCGCCAGCAGCCAGGGGGGGCTCTACACCGGGGAGCTGTTTTTT. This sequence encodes CASSQGGLYTGELFF.

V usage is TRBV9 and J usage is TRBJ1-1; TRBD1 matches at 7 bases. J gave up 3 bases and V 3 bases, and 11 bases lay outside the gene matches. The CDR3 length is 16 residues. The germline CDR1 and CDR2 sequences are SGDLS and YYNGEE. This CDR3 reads CASSASGGAEDTEAFF. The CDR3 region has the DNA TGTGCCAGCAGCGCGTCAGGGGGGGCTGAAGACACTGAAGCTTTCTTT.